This TCR beta chain was recorded in a study of early T cells in non-severe SARS-CoV-2 infection. TCRdb reprocessed the 5' RACE reads with MiXCR, giving one entry per CDR3 protein. This sample yields 70,000 or so distinct CDR3 sequences, of which under 15% are seen a single time; about 1.3% belongs to the top ten. Trimming left V 11 bases short and J 6 bases short, with 7 bases between. The CDR3 runs to 9 residues. CDR1 is MNHNS, CDR2 SASEGT, per germline. This clonotype has at least ten counts. This receptor was identified in an adult who was a healthcare worker with PCR-confirmed SARS-CoV-2 infection or an uninfected control (not recorded which). The chain is built from TRBV6-1 and TRBJ1-1, with D hard to call. The sequenced sample was whole blood. The CDR3 here is CAHGPEAFF. The CDR3 nucleotides are TGTGCCCATGGGCCTGAAGCTTTCTTT.